This entry concerns a single TCR beta chain. Participants spanned ages about 18 to 89 years and resided in roughly 22 US areas. Per the study methods: Nucleated cell number was recorded as an estimate derived from reference gene primer amplification. Profiled with immunoSEQ multiplex PCR; TCRdb holds only in-frame clones, not every one. The V and J calls and clone size are taken from that table; D and trimming were inferred from the DNA. The sample holds about 460,000 clones, approximately 86% seen once. Trimming cost V 5 bases and J 2 bases, with 5 bases left between them. In germline, CDR1 is SGHNT, CDR2 YENEEA. The CDR3 covers 12 residues. This sample stems from a study of blood T cell repertoires in COVID-19. Study background: From T cells, B-cell-depleted T cells, or PBMCs came the material, which was cDNA or gDNA.

The sequencing input was PBMCs or T cells enriched from blood (not recorded which). The rearrangement uses TRBV11-3 and TRBJ2-3; D unclear. This TCR was recovered from a woman aged 60-75 years who had recovered from COVID-19. CDR3 protein: CASSQDTDTQYF. As DNA, the CDR3 is TGTGCCAGCAGCCAGGACACAGATACGCAGTATTTT. The full variable domain, completed using reference TRBV11-3 and TRBJ2-3, is EAGVVQSPRYKIIEKKQPVAFWCNPISGHNTLYWYLQNLGQGPELLIRYENEEAVDDSQLPKDRFSAERLKGVDSTLKIQPAELGDSAVYLCASSQDTDTQYFGPGTRLTVL.